This passage covers 8 T cell receptor beta chains from one sample sequenced in a study of CD8+ T cells in alopecia areata. Extraction of RNA preceded its reverse transcription into cDNA, which served as the sequencing template. The repertoire was sequenced with immunoSEQ multiplex PCR; TCRdb's copy has only in-frame clones and lacks some. The table lists hundreds of thousands of clones, around two thirds of them singletons. This material consisted of CD4+ T cells sorted from blood, taken at week 0. The receptors were sampled from a human donor with alopecia areata.

The chain recombines TRBV5-1 with TRBJ2-2; no definite D call. V was shortened by 0 bases and J by 6 bases, with 9 bases between the two germline ends. Germline V gives CDR1 SGHRS, CDR2 YFSETQ. The CDR3 is made up of 14 amino acids. The CDR3 region has the DNA TGCGCCAGCAGCTTGGAGGACCTAGCCGGGGAGCTGTTTTTT. This gives the protein CASSLEDLAGELFF.

This chain uses TRBV29-1 with TRBJ1-2; D remains unclear. Trimming took off 6 bases at V and 4 bases at J, with 9 bases between the two ends. The germline CDR1 and CDR2 sequences are SQVTM and ANQGSEA. This CDR3 contains 11 residues. The CDR3 coding sequence is TGCAGCGTCACGGATAGCTATGGCTACACCTTC. Translation gives CSVTDSYGYTF.

The chain recombines TRBV30 with TRBJ2-3; D possibly corresponds to TRBD2 (5 bases). Germline V gives CDR1 GTSNPN, CDR2 SVGIG (reference sequence). The germline V and J ends were trimmed by 3 bases and 9 bases, with 13 bases remaining between them. This CDR3 has 12 residues. This chain's CDR3 is CAWSPTRPTQYF. The CDR3 coding sequence is TGTGCCTGGAGCCCTACTAGGCCCACGCAGTATTTT.

The genes are TRBV7-3 and TRBJ1-1; a weak D match, TRBD1 (5 bases). Germline V lookup: CDR1 SGHTA, CDR2 FQGTGA. This CDR3 has 14 amino acids. Trimming shortened V by 5 bases and J by 1 base, and 11 bases separated the two germline ends. The chain's CDR3 is CASSPGRENTEAFF. The CDR3 coding sequence is TGTGCCAGCAGCCCGGGACGGGAGAACACTGAAGCTTTCTTT.

The CDR3 nucleotides read TGTGCCAGCAGTGCCCACAGGGGAGCTAACTATGGCTACACCTTC. Protein sequence: CASSAHRGANYGYTF. The chain uses TRBV25-1 and TRBJ1-2; 7 bases agree with TRBD1. The CDR3 spans 15 residues. The V segment lost 4 bases and the J segment 0 bases; nucleotides outside the gene matches: 5. CDR1 is MGHDK and CDR2 is SYGVNS in the germline V gene.

The chain links TRBV9 to TRBJ2-2, with TRBD1 as a possible D gene (6 bases). The germline V and J ends were trimmed by 8 bases and 0 bases, with 11 bases remaining between them. The germline gives CDR1 SGDLS, CDR2 YYNGEE. The CDR3 totals 14 residues. The CDR3 bases are TGTGCCAGTACCGACAGGACGAACACCGGGGAGCTGTTTTTT. This encodes CASTDRTNTGELFF.

This clone was seen only a few times. The genes are TRBV30 and TRBJ2-5, with D perhaps TRBD1 or TRBD2 (5 bases each). The germline gives CDR1 GTSNPN, CDR2 SVGIG (reference sequence). The CDR3 sequence is 16 residues long. V was shortened by 1 base and J by 1 base, with 16 bases between the two germline ends. CDR3: CAWSAGTIRAQETQYF. The CDR3 DNA reads as TGTGCCTGGAGTGCGGGGACCATTAGAGCCCAAGAGACCCAGTACTTC.

The chain carries TRBV7-2 and TRBJ2-7, with D tentatively TRBD2 (5 bases). The V end lost 2 bases, the J end lost 0 bases, and 11 bases lay between the germline ends. CDR1 is SGHTA and CDR2 is FQGNSA in the germline V gene. The CDR3 is 15 amino acids. The CDR3 sequence is CASSLRSGFSYEQYF. The CDR3 DNA follows: TGTGCCAGCAGCTTAAGGTCGGGGTTCTCCTACGAGCAGTACTTC.